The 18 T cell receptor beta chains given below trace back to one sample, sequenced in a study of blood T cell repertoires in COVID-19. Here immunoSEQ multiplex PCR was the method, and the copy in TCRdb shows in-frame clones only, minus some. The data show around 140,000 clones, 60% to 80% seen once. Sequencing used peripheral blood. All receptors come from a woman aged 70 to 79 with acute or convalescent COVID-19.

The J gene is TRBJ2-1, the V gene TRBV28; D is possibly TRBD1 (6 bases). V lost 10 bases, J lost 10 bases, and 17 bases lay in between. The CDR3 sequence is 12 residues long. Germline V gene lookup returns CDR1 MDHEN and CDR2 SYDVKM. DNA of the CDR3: TGTGCCACTGACGAGACGAGGGGGGAGCAGTTCTTC. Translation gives CATDETRGEQFF.

In DNA form, the CDR3 reads TGTGCCAGCAGCTTAGCCCAGGGGGCATTTAACACTGAAGCTTTCTTT. It codes for CASSLAQGAFNTEAFF. The rearrangement links TRBV5-5 to TRBJ1-1; 8 positions match TRBD1. The V and J ends lost 2 bases and 2 bases, in that order; junction bases with no gene match: 8. This CDR3 is built from 16 residues. The germline V gene has CDR1 SGHKS and CDR2 YYEKEE (reference sequence).

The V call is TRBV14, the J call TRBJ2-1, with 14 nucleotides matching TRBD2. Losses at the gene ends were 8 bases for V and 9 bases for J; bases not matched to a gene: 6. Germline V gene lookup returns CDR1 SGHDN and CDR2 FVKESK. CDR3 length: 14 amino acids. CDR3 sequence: CASRGTSGSSEQFF. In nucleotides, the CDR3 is TGTGCCAGCCGAGGGACTAGCGGGAGTAGTGAGCAGTTCTTC. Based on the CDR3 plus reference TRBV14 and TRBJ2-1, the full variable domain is EAGVTQFPSHSVIEKGQTVTLRCDPISGHDNLYWYRRVMGKEIKFLLHFVKESKQDESGMPNNRFLAERTGGTYSTLKVQPAELEDSGVYFCASRGTSGSSEQFFGPGTRLTVL.

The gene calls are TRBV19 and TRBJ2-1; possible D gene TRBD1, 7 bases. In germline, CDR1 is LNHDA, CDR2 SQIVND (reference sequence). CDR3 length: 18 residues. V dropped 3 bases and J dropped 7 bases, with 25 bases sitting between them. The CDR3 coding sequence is TGTGCCAGTAGTATTAGGCGGGGCCAGACAGGGAAGACAAATGAGCAGTTCTTC. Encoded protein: CASSIRRGQTGKTNEQFF.

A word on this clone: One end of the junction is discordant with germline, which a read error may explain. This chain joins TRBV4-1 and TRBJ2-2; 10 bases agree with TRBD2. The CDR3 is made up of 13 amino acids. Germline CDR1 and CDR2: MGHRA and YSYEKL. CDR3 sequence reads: CATSGGAAGELFF. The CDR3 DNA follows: TGCGCCACCAGCGGGGGGGCCGCCGGGGAGCTGTTTTTT.

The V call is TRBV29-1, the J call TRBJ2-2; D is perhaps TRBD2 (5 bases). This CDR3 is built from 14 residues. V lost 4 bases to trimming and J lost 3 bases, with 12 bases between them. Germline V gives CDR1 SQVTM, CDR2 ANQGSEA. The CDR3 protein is CSVGLTGYTGELFF. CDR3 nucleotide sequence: TGCAGCGTTGGATTGACGGGGTACACCGGGGAGCTGTTTTTT.

Here the CDR3 reads CASSGASGKETQYF. The CDR3 DNA follows: TGTGCCAGCAGTGGGGCTAGCGGGAAAGAGACCCAGTACTTC. The J gene is TRBJ2-5, the V gene TRBV25-1; 9 bases agree with TRBD2. CDR3 length equals 14 residues. V lost 4 bases and J lost 3; bases outside the gene matches: 3. CDR1 and CDR2 from the germline V gene are MGHDK and SYGVNS.

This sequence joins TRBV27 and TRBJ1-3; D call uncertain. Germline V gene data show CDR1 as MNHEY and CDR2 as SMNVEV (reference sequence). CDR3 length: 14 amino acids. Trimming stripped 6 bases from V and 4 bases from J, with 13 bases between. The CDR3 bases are TGTGCCAGCAGCCTTTACGGCGGAGGAAACACCATATATTTT. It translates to CASSLYGGGNTIYF.

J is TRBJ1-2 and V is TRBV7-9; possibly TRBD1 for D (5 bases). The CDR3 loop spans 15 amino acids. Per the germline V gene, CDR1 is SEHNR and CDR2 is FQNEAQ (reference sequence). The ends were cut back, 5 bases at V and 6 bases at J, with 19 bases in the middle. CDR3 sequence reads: CASSPTTGHRDGYTF. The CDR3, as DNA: TGTGCCAGCAGCCCGACCACCGGACACCGAGATGGCTACACCTTC. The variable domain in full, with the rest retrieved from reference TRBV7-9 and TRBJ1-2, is DTGVSQNPRHKITKRGQNVTFRCDPISEHNRLYWYRQTLGQGPEFLTYFQNEAQLEKSRLLSDRFSAERPKGSFSTLEIQRTEQGDSAMYLCASSPTTGHRDGYTFGSGTRLTVV.

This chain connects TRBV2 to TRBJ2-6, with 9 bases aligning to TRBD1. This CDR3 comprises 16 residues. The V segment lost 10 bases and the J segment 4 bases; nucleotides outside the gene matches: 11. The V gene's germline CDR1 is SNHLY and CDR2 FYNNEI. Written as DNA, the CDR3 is TGTGCCACCACGCCGGGACAGGGTGAAGGGGCCAACGTCCTGACTTTC. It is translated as CATTPGQGEGANVLTF. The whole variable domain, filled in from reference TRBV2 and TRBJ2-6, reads EPEVTQTPSHQVTQMGQEVILRCVPISNHLYFYWYRQILGQKVEFLVSFYNNEISEKSEIFDDQFSVERPDGSNFTLKIRSTKLEDSAMYFCATTPGQGEGANVLTFGAGSRLTVL.

CDR3 sequence: CASSLGDRTWGTDTQYF. DNA of the CDR3: TGTGCCAGCAGCTTGGGGGACAGGACTTGGGGCACAGATACGCAGTATTTT. The J gene is TRBJ2-3, the V gene TRBV5-8, with TRBD1 matching over 8 bases. The CDR3 totals 17 residues. Germline trimming cut 0 bases from V and 1 base from J; bases unmatched to any gene: 7. Germline V gives CDR1 SGHTS, CDR2 YDEGEE.

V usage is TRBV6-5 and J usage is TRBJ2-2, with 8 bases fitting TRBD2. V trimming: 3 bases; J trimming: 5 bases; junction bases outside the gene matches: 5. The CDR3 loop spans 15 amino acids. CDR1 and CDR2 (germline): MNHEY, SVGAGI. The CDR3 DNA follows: TGTGCCAGCAGTTATCACCCTAGCGGGACCGGGGAGCTGTTTTTT. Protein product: CASSYHPSGTGELFF.

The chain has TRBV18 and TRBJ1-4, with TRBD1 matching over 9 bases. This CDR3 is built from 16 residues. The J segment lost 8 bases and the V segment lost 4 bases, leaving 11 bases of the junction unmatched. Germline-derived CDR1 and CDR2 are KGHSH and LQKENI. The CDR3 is CASSQNPGQGSEKLFF. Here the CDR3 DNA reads TGTGCCAGCTCACAGAATCCGGGACAGGGAAGCGAAAAACTGTTTTTT.

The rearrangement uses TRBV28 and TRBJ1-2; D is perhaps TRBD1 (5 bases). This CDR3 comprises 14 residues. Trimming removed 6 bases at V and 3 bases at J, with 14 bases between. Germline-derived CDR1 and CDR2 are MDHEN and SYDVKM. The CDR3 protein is CASRPGGGDYGYTF. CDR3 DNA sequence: TGTGCCAGCAGACCGGGGGGAGGAGACTATGGCTACACCTTC.

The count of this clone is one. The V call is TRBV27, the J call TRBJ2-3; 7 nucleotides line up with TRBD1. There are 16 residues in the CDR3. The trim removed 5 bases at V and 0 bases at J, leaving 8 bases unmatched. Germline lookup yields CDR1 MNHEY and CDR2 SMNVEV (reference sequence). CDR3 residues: CASSLYSTGSTDTQYF. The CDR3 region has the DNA TGTGCCAGCAGTCTCTACTCGACAGGGAGCACAGATACGCAGTATTTT.

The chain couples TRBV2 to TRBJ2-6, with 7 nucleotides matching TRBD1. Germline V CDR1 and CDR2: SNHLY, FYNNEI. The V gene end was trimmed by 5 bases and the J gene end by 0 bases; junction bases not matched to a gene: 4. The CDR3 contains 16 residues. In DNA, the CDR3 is TGTGCCAGCAGTCGTACAGGGGCCTCTGGGGCCAACGTCCTGACTTTC. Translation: CASSRTGASGANVLTF.

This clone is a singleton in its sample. CDR3 DNA: TGTGCCAGCAGTTACTCGAGTCCAGCGGGCACCTACGAGCAGTACTTC. Translation gives CASSYSSPAGTYEQYF. V is TRBV6-5 and J is TRBJ2-7, with a tentative D call TRBD2 (6 bases). This CDR3 contains 16 residues. CDR1 and CDR2 (germline): MNHEY, SVGAGI. The V end was cut by 0 bases, the J end by 2 bases, with 14 bases between.

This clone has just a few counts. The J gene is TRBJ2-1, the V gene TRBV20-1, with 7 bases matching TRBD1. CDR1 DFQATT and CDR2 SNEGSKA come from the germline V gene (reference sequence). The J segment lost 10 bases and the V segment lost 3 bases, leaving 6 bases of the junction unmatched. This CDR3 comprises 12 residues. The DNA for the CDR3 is TGCAGTGCTAGTCTGACAGGGAACGAGCAGTTCTTC. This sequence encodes CSASLTGNEQFF.